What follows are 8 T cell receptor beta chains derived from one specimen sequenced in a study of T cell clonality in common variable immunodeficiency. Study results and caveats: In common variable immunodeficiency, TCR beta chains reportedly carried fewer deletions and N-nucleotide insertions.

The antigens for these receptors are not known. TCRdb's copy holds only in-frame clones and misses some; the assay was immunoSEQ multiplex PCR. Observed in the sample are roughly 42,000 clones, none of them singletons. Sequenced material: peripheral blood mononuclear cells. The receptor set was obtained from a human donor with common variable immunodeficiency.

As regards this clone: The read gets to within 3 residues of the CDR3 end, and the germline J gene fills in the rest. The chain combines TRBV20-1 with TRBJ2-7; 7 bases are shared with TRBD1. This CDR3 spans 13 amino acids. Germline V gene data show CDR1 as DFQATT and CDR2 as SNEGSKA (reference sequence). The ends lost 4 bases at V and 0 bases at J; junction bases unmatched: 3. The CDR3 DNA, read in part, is TGCAGTGCTATACAGGGGTCCTCCTACGAG. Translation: CSAIQGSSYE. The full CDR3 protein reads CSAIQGSSYEQYF.

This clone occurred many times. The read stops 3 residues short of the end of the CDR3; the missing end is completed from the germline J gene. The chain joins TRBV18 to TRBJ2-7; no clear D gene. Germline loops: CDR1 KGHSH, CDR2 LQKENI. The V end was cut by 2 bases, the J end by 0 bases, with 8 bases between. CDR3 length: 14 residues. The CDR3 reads CASSPVQSSYEQYF. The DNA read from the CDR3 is TGTGCCAGCTCACCAGTCCAGAGCTCCTACGAG.

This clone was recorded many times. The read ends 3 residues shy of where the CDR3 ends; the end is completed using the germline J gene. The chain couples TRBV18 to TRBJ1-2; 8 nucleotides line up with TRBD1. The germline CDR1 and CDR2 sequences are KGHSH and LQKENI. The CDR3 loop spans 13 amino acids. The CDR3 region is CASSQGTGGGYTF. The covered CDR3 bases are TGTGCCAGCTCACAGGGGACAGGAGGCGGC.

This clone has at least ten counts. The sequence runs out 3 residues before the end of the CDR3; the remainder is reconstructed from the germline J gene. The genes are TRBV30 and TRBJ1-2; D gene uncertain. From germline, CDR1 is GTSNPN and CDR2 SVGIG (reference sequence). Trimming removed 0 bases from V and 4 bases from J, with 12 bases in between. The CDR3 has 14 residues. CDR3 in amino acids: CAWSVPGRVYGYTF. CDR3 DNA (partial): TGTGCCTGGAGTGTACCGGGGAGGGTCTATGGC.

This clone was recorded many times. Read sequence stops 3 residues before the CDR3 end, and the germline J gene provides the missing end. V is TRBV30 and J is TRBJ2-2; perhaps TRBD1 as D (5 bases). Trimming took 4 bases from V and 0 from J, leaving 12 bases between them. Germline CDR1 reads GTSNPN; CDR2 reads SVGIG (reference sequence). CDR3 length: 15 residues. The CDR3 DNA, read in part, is TGTGCCTGGACCAGGACAAGCTCGAACACCGGGGAG. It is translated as CAWTRTSSNTGE. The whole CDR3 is CAWTRTSSNTGELFF.

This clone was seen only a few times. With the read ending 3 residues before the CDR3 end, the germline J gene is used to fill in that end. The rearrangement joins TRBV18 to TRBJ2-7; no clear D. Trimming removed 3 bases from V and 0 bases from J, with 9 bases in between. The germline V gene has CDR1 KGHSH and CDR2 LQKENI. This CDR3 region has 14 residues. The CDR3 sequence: CASSPFTDSYEQYF. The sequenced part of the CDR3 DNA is TGTGCCAGCTCACCCTTCACTGACTCCTACGAG.

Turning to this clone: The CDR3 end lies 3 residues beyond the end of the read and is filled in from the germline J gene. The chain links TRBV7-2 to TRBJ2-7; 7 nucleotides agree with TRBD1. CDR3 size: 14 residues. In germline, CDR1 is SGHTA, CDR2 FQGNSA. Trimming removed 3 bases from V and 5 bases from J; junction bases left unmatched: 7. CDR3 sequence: CASSFGQAGNEQYF. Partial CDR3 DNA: TGTGCCAGCAGCTTTGGACAGGCCGGCAACGAG.

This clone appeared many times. CDR3 protein: CSARSLAGTDTQYF. CDR3 DNA, as far as it was read: TGCAGTGCTCGATCACTAGCGGGCACAGATACG. The chain has TRBV20-1 and TRBJ2-3; 8 nucleotides align to TRBD2. The read finishes 3 residues shy of the CDR3 end, and the germline J gene is used to complete it. Per the germline V gene, CDR1 is DFQATT and CDR2 is SNEGSKA (reference sequence). This CDR3 contains 14 residues. With 5 bases clipped from V and 1 base from J, the junction kept 5 bases outside the gene matches.